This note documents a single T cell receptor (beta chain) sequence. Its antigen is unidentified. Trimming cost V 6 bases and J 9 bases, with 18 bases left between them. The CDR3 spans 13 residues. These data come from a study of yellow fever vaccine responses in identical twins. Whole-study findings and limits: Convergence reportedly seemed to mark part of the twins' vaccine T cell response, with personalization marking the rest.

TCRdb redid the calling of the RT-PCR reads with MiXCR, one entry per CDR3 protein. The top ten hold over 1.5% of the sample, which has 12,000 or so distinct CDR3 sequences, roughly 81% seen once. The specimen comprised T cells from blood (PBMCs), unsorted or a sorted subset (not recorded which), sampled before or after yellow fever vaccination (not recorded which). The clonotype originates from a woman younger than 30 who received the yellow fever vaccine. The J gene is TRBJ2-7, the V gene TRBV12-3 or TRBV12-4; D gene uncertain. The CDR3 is CASSPTPQVGQYF. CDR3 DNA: TGTGCCAGCAGCCCGACCCCCCAAGTTGGGCAGTACTTC.